The 31 T cell receptor beta chains below all came from one sample that was sequenced in a study of regulatory T cells in long-lasting Graves disease. Arm-PCR of CDR3 regions and iRepertoire HTBI primers were used to build TCR beta libraries. TCRdb reprocessed the multiplex PCR reads with MiXCR, giving one entry per CDR3 protein. Altogether 550,000 or so distinct CDR3 sequences are present, around 12% being singletons, with the ten largest covering 7.5% to 9%. Time point noted: newly diagnosed GD, antithyroid drugs for less than 3 months. The TCR library used RNA extracted from PBMCs. The same data also contributed to another study, on T cells in Graves' hyperthyroidism and ophthalmopathy.

The material sequenced was peripheral blood mononuclear cells (PBMCs), taken at new diagnosis, from a patient treated with antithyroid drugs. Receptors were obtained from a woman aged 25 to 39 with Graves disease.

The gene calls are TRBV6-1 and TRBJ2-6; no definite D call. Per germline, CDR1 MNHNS and CDR2 SASEGT. The V end lost 4 bases, the J end lost 0 bases, and 13 bases lay between the germline ends. This CDR3 is 17 amino acids long. The CDR3 sequence: CASSVRHTLSGANVLTF. In DNA form, the CDR3 reads TGTGCCAGCAGTGTCCGACATACACTCTCTGGGGCCAACGTCCTGACTTTC.

This sequence joins TRBV24-1 and TRBJ2-1; TRBD2 agrees at 9 bases. CDR3 size: 17 residues. The junction had 4 bases not matched to a gene; V was cut back by 2 bases and J by 0 bases. The germline gives CDR1 KGHDR, CDR2 SFDVKD. The CDR3 bases are TGTGCCACCAGTGATTCTAGCGGGACTAGCTCCTACAATGAGCAGTTCTTC. The encoded protein is CATSDSSGTSSYNEQFF.

In this sample, this clonotype turned up many times. The rearrangement links TRBV2 to TRBJ1-1; D possibly corresponds to TRBD1 (6 bases). The germline V gene has CDR1 SNHLY and CDR2 FYNNEI. There are 14 residues in the CDR3. V lost 7 bases to trimming and J lost 4 bases, with 16 bases between them. CDR3 sequence (DNA): TGTGCCAGCACCGGACAGACGGGGAGCACTGAAGCTTTCTTT. Translated: CASTGQTGSTEAFF.

This clonotype was counted many times. The genes are TRBV20-1 and TRBJ1-1; perhaps TRBD1 as D (5 bases). The V gene lost 6 bases and the J gene lost 5 bases, with 16 bases spanning the gap. The CDR3 consists of 13 residues. The germline gives CDR1 DFQATT, CDR2 SNEGSKA (reference sequence). The DNA of the CDR3 is TGCAGTGCCCAGGAAAGGGAGGGGACTGAAGCTTTCTTT. Translating gives CSAQEREGTEAFF.

In this sample, this clonotype turned up a few times. The chain carries TRBV14 and TRBJ2-3; D remains unclear. This CDR3 has 17 residues. Per germline, CDR1 SGHDN and CDR2 FVKESK. Trimming stripped 5 bases from V and 1 base from J, with 19 bases between. CDR3 in amino acids: CASSGSITSLGTDTQYF. DNA of the CDR3: TGTGCCAGCAGCGGATCTATAACAAGTCTGGGCACAGATACGCAGTATTTT.

With respect to this clonotype: A far larger clone is just one base off, so this is likely a read error. This rearrangement joins TRBV11-2 to TRBJ2-1; a possible D gene is TRBD1 (6 bases). With the DNA end fitting TRBJ2-5 better, the J assignment may be wrong. This CDR3 is 13 amino acids long. Germline V gene data show CDR1 as SGHAT and CDR2 as FQNNGV. The CDR3: CASSAGQSESQYF. DNA of the CDR3: TGTGCCAGCAGCGCCGGACAGTCGGAGTCCCAGTACTTC.

This clonotype was picked up many times. The chain joins TRBV4-1 to TRBJ1-1; 7 bases agree with TRBD1. Trimming at V came to 10 bases and at J to 2 bases, leaving 7 bases not matched to a gene. The germline gives CDR1 MGHRA, CDR2 YSYEKL. The CDR3 sequence is 13 residues long. CDR3 amino acids: CATMGQPNTEAFF. In nucleotides, the CDR3 is TGCGCCACTATGGGACAGCCTAACACTGAAGCTTTCTTT.

Of note for this clonotype: A read error is possible here, since a much larger clone lies one base away. In this CDR3 the conserved last residue, phenylalanine or tryptophan, is missing, so a read error is likely. The DNA of the CDR3 is TGTGCCAGCAGCCGTCTTTTGCTCGTGACTAGCGGGAGGGCTAAATCAGATACGCAGTATGTT. Translation gives CASSRLLLVTSGRAKSDTQYV. V usage is TRBV6-1 and J usage is TRBJ2-3, with TRBD2 identical over 14 bases. Germline V gene sequence: CDR1 MNHNS, CDR2 SASEGT. V was pared by 6 bases and J by 4 bases, with 21 bases of the junction left unmatched. The CDR3 is 21 residues long.

This clonotype appeared many times. This chain joins TRBV11-2 and TRBJ1-1, with D hard to call. The germline V gene encodes CDR1 SGHAT and CDR2 FQNNGV. V was trimmed by 3 bases and J by 4 bases, leaving 21 bases between them. The CDR3 has 17 amino acids. CDR3 nucleotides: TGTGCCAGCAGCTTTCACCCGGGTGCCATCCTAGGCACTGAAGCTTTCTTT. Residues: CASSFHPGAILGTEAFF.

This clonotype was seen many times. The chain is built from TRBV3-1 and TRBJ2-3, with 9 bases fitting TRBD2. Unmatched junction bases numbered 5, after V lost 7 bases and J lost 3 bases. Looked up from germline, CDR1 is LGHDT and CDR2 is YNNKEL (reference sequence). This CDR3 has 14 residues. CDR3 sequence (DNA): TGTGCCAGCAAAGCGGGAGGAAATACAGATACGCAGTATTTT. Protein product: CASKAGGNTDTQYF.

Many counts were recorded for this clonotype. CDR3 residues: CASSDEGYGYTF. CDR3 DNA sequence: TGTGCCAGCAGTGATGAGGGCTATGGCTACACCTTC. The V and J genes are TRBV2 and TRBJ1-2; D is unresolved. With 3 bases removed from V and 4 bases from J, the gap between germline ends came to 6 bases. The CDR3 runs to 12 residues. Germline V CDR1 and CDR2: SNHLY, FYNNEI.

This clonotype was picked up a small number of times. At one end the junction does not follow the germline gene, possibly because of a read error. The CDR3 DNA reads as TGTGCCAGCAGTTTAGAGGGTGAGCAGTTCTTC. Translating gives CASSLEGEQFF. This rearrangement joins TRBV11-3 to TRBJ2-1, with D possibly TRBD2 on 5 matching bases. Germline values: CDR1 SGHNT, CDR2 YENEEA. The CDR3 totals 11 residues.

This clonotype was detected ten times or more. The rearrangement joins TRBV7-2 to TRBJ1-6, with 12 nucleotides matching TRBD1. The CDR3 contains 15 residues. J was trimmed by 11 bases and V by 1 base; bases with no gene match: 3. The germline gives CDR1 SGHTA, CDR2 FQGNSA. The CDR3 loop reads CASSLGGTGGAPLHF. The CDR3 DNA sequence: TGTGCCAGCAGCTTAGGAGGGACAGGGGGCGCACCCCTCCACTTT. Full variable domain (rest looked up from reference TRBV7-2 and TRBJ1-6): GAGVSQSPSNKVTEKGKDVELRCDPISGHTALYWYRQSLGQGLEFLIYFQGNSAPDKSGLPSDRFSAERTGGSVSTLTIQRTQQEDSAVYLCASSLGGTGGAPLHFGNGTRLTVT.

This clonotype was observed at least ten times. The genes are TRBV6-5 and TRBJ1-6; D not resolved. Germline V gene lookup returns CDR1 MNHEY and CDR2 SVGAGI. V was pared by 3 bases and J by 2 bases, with 14 bases between. The CDR3 is 17 amino acids. CDR3 DNA sequence: TGTGCCAGCAGTTATTCGGCCGAATTAGCCTATAATTCACCCCTCCACTTT. Its translation is CASSYSAELAYNSPLHF.

This clonotype was recorded at least ten times. The rearrangement joins TRBV29-1 to TRBJ1-3; D is possibly TRBD1 (6 bases). The CDR3 extends over 13 amino acids. Germline CDR1 SQVTM, CDR2 ANQGSEA. The V and J ends lost 4 bases and 2 bases respectively, with 9 bases between them. The CDR3 reads CSVGQEAGNTIYF. For the CDR3, the DNA is TGCAGCGTTGGACAGGAGGCTGGAAACACCATATATTTT.

This clonotype was detected only a few times. The rearrangement joins TRBV6-2 or TRBV6-3 to TRBJ2-3; 13 bases map to TRBD2. Trimming removed 5 bases from V and 5 bases from J; junction bases left unmatched: 4. The CDR3 length is 15 residues. Germline CDR1 MNHEY, CDR2 SVGEGT. CDR3: CASSTTSGRKDTQYF. The CDR3 nucleotides are TGTGCCAGCAGTACGACTAGCGGGAGGAAAGATACGCAGTATTTT.

The chain employs TRBV6-2 or TRBV6-3 and TRBJ2-3; weak D call: TRBD2 (6 bases). Trimming removed 3 bases at V and 2 bases at J, with 9 bases between. The CDR3 runs to 14 residues. CDR1 is MNHEY and CDR2 is SVGEGT in the germline V gene. The CDR3, as DNA: TGTGCCAGCAGTTATAGCGGCCACACAGATACGCAGTATTTT. It specifies CASSYSGHTDTQYF.

This clonotype was observed at least ten times. The J gene is TRBJ2-1, the V gene TRBV3-1, with 13 nucleotides matching TRBD2. Germline trimming cut 4 bases from V and 1 base from J; bases unmatched to any gene: 4. This CDR3 has 17 residues. Looked up from germline, CDR1 is LGHDT and CDR2 is YNNKEL (reference sequence). The CDR3 loop reads CASSPGTSGTSYNEQFF. As DNA, the CDR3 is TGTGCCAGCAGCCCCGGGACTAGCGGGACATCCTACAATGAGCAGTTCTTC.

This clonotype was seen many times. The V call is TRBV27, the J call TRBJ2-1; 9 bases are a match to TRBD1. The CDR3 covers 15 residues. Germline CDR1 is MNHEY and CDR2 is SMNVEV (reference sequence). The V and J ends lost 5 bases and 6 bases, in that order; junction bases with no gene match: 8. The CDR3 is CASSTYRGRFNEQFF. The CDR3 DNA follows: TGTGCCAGCAGTACCTACAGGGGGCGATTCAATGAGCAGTTCTTC.

There are a few counts of this clonotype. The chain employs TRBV9 and TRBJ2-4, with D perhaps TRBD1 (7 bases). Germline values: CDR1 SGDLS, CDR2 YYNGEE. CDR3 length: 14 residues. Trimming removed 4 bases at V and 8 bases at J, with 16 bases between. This CDR3 is CASSRGDSPDIQYF. The CDR3 nucleotides read TGTGCCAGCAGCAGGGGGGACAGTCCTGACATTCAGTACTTC.

The V gene is TRBV7-9, the J gene TRBJ2-3; D possibly uses TRBD1 or TRBD2 (5 bases each). The CDR3 is made up of 17 amino acids. CDR1 is SEHNR, CDR2 FQNEAQ, per germline (reference sequence). The germline V and J ends were trimmed by 5 bases and 1 base, with 19 bases remaining between them. As DNA, the CDR3 is TGTGCCAGCAGCCAACTTCGCGGCCAGGGAGGCACAGATACGCAGTATTTT. Amino acid sequence: CASSQLRGQGGTDTQYF. Based on the CDR3 plus reference TRBV7-9 and TRBJ2-3, the full variable domain is DTGVSQNPRHKITKRGQNVTFRCDPISEHNRLYWYRQTLGQGPEFLTYFQNEAQLEKSRLLSDRFSAERPKGSFSTLEIQRTEQGDSAMYLCASSQLRGQGGTDTQYFGPGTRLTVL.

This clonotype was seen repeatedly, ten times or more. The J gene is TRBJ2-2, the V gene TRBV12-5; D gene uncertain. Germline CDR1 and CDR2: LGHNT and FRNRAP. The CDR3 contains 13 residues. The V and J ends lost 3 bases and 7 bases respectively, with 9 bases between them. CDR3 nucleotides: TGTGCTAGTGGTTTCTCTCCGGGCGGGGAGCTGTTTTTT. This encodes CASGFSPGGELFF.

This clonotype was detected many times. This rearrangement joins TRBV6-1 to TRBJ1-5, with 8 positions matching TRBD1. Per the germline V gene, CDR1 is MNHNS and CDR2 is SASEGT. This CDR3 comprises 15 residues. J lost 5 bases, V lost 2 bases, and 5 bases had no gene match. CDR3: CASSESDRGYQPQHF. The CDR3 DNA is TGTGCCAGCAGTGAATCCGACAGGGGATATCAGCCCCAGCATTTT.

This clonotype was observed a handful of times. The J gene is TRBJ2-1, the V gene TRBV19; 7 nucleotides align to TRBD2. The CDR3 is 15 amino acids. V dropped 4 bases and J dropped 7; count of bases not matched to a gene: 10. Germline assignment: CDR1 LNHDA and CDR2 SQIVND (reference sequence). Here the CDR3 reads CASSNPNSRGNEQFF. CDR3 nucleotides: TGTGCCAGTAGTAACCCTAATTCGCGGGGGAATGAGCAGTTCTTC.

This clonotype was counted at least ten times. The chain recombines TRBV28 with TRBJ1-2; 8 nucleotides line up with TRBD1. The CDR3 is 14 residues long. The germline CDR1 and CDR2 sequences are MDHEN and SYDVKM. V lost 8 bases and J lost 4; bases outside the gene matches: 9. This CDR3 reads CASGTGGLLYGYTF. The CDR3 nucleotides are TGTGCCAGCGGTACAGGGGGGCTCCTCTATGGCTACACCTTC.

This clonotype occurred many times. In DNA form, the CDR3 reads TGTGCCAGCAGCCCAACCACAAGGGCAGATACGCAGTATTTT. It encodes CASSPTTRADTQYF. The chain employs TRBV28 and TRBJ2-3; unclear D gene. This CDR3 spans 14 amino acids. CDR1 is MDHEN, CDR2 SYDVKM, per germline. V lost 6 bases and J 4 bases, leaving 14 bases between the germline ends.

The sample holds many counts of this clonotype. The rearrangement joins TRBV20-1 to TRBJ1-1; 12 positions match TRBD1. V lost 3 bases and J lost 5; bases outside the gene matches: 10. The length of the CDR3 is 16 residues. The germline CDR1 and CDR2 sequences are DFQATT and SNEGSKA (reference sequence). The CDR3, as DNA: TGCAGTGCTAGGTCCTTAGGGACAGGGGGCGAAACTGAAGCTTTCTTT. Protein sequence: CSARSLGTGGETEAFF.

In its sample, this clonotype was seen a few times. This chain links TRBV7-9 with TRBJ2-2; possible D gene TRBD2, 6 bases. The V gene lost 7 bases and the J gene lost 5 bases, with 11 bases spanning the gap. The CDR3 is 13 amino acids. Germline CDR1 is SEHNR and CDR2 is FQNEAQ (reference sequence). The CDR3 nucleotides are TGTGCCAGCAACTGGGGGGAGACCGGGGAGCTGTTTTTT. Translation gives CASNWGETGELFF.

The CDR3 DNA reads TGTGCCAGCAGCTTAGTAGGGCGGGGACACATTCAGTACTTC. It codes for CASSLVGRGHIQYF. This chain uses TRBV11-3 with TRBJ2-4; tentatively, D is TRBD2 (6 bases). Trimming cost V 1 base and J 8 bases, with 12 bases left between them. This CDR3 has 14 amino acids. Germline CDR1 SGHNT, CDR2 YENEEA.

This clonotype has a count of ten or more. The chain uses TRBV7-8 and TRBJ1-3, with D possibly matching TRBD1 (5 bases). V was pared by 5 bases and J by 7 bases, with 18 bases between. The germline V gene encodes CDR1 SGHVS and CDR2 FQNEAQ. The CDR3 spans 15 residues. The CDR3 bases are TGTGCCAGCAGCCCAACAGGACCCCTGCCTAACACCATATATTTT. Protein product: CASSPTGPLPNTIYF.

This clonotype was counted between two and nine times. A much larger clone differs from this one at a single base, so this may be a read error. This chain connects TRBV28 to TRBJ2-7; TRBD2 matches 8 bases. The J segment lost 4 bases and the V segment lost 3 bases, leaving 8 bases of the junction unmatched. This CDR3 spans 15 amino acids. Germline CDR1 MDHEN, CDR2 SYDVKM. The CDR3 DNA is TGTGCCAGCAGTTTTCGGGGACTAGGGATTTACGAGCAGTACTTC. Its translation: CASSFRGLGIYEQYF.